Following are 18 T cell receptor beta chains from one sample sequenced in a study of cytomegalovirus exposure and HLA in healthy donors. PCR was performed using 60 Vbeta and 13 Jbeta primers. This table comes from immunoSEQ multiplex PCR, and its TCRdb copy is limited to in-frame clones, with some not included. The data hold more than 85,000 clones, with approximately 76% observed a single time. Source material: PBMCs. The source of these receptors is a man between 35 and 55 years old in good health and CMV-seronegative.

The V call is TRBV10-3, the J call TRBJ2-3; TRBD1 matches 12 bases. This CDR3 spans 19 amino acids. Germline CDR1 is ENHRY and CDR2 is SYGVKD. V was pared by 0 bases and J by 0 bases, with 7 bases of the junction left unmatched. The DNA for the CDR3 is TGTGCCATCAGTGAGTCGGGGACAGGGGGCTCTACTAGCACAGATACGCAGTATTTT. Residues: CAISESGTGGSTSTDTQYF.

The chain joins TRBV6-1 to TRBJ1-2; D gene uncertain. There are 15 residues in the CDR3. Germline CDR1 MNHNS, CDR2 SASEGT. V was cut by 4 bases and J by 3 bases, with 15 bases left in between. DNA for the CDR3: TGTGCCAGCAGTGTAGCGCGGCGGTGGGACTATGGCTACACCTTC. Translation gives CASSVARRWDYGYTF.

The chain recombines TRBV9 with TRBJ1-1, with D maybe TRBD1 (6 bases). CDR1 and CDR2 (germline): SGDLS, YYNGEE. The CDR3 is 14 residues long. Trimming left V 6 bases short and J 3 bases short, with 15 bases between. CDR3 loop: CASTNTGLDTEAFF. The CDR3 DNA follows: TGTGCCAGCACCAACACAGGGTTGGACACTGAAGCTTTCTTT.

The chain employs TRBV19 and TRBJ1-5; no clear D gene. Germline CDR1 reads LNHDA; CDR2 reads SQIVND (reference sequence). The germline V and J ends were trimmed by 4 bases and 2 bases, with 12 bases remaining between them. There are 15 residues in the CDR3. CDR3 amino acids: CASSSLGKGNQPQHF. CDR3 nucleotides: TGTGCCAGTAGTAGTTTGGGCAAGGGCAATCAGCCCCAGCATTTT.

The chain recombines TRBV11-3 with TRBJ2-7; 8 bases agree with TRBD1. The V gene end was trimmed by 4 bases and the J gene end by 5 bases; junction bases not matched to a gene: 7. Germline CDR1 reads SGHNT; CDR2 reads YENEEA. The CDR3 spans 14 residues. CDR3 sequence: CASSSPDRANEQYF. The CDR3 bases are TGTGCCAGCAGCTCCCCGGACAGGGCCAACGAGCAGTACTTC.

The chain is built from TRBV5-6 and TRBJ1-1; perhaps TRBD1 as D (5 bases). Germline values: CDR1 SGHDT, CDR2 YYEEEE. V lost 1 base and J 3 bases, leaving 10 bases between the germline ends. The CDR3 covers 14 residues. CDR3 DNA sequence: TGTGCCAGCAGCTTGTTCAGGGTTTACACTGAAGCTTTCTTT. It translates to CASSLFRVYTEAFF.

The V call is TRBV2, the J call TRBJ2-2, with 8 bases lining up with TRBD1. The germline CDR1 and CDR2 sequences are SNHLY and FYNNEI. Trimming cost V 2 bases and J 5 bases; bases outside gene matches: 4. There are 15 residues in the CDR3. CDR3 sequence reads: CASSESGQVTGELFF. Written as DNA, the CDR3 is TGTGCCAGCAGTGAATCGGGACAGGTGACCGGGGAGCTGTTTTTT.

The chain employs TRBV27 and TRBJ2-7; weak D call: TRBD2 (5 bases). The germline V and J ends were trimmed by 6 bases and 2 bases, with 11 bases remaining between them. This CDR3 has 13 amino acids. The germline gives CDR1 MNHEY, CDR2 SMNVEV (reference sequence). The chain's CDR3 is CASRLDGAYEQYF. In DNA form, the CDR3 reads TGTGCCAGCAGGTTAGACGGGGCCTACGAGCAGTACTTC.

CDR3 residues: CAIRNVAGVNGEQFF. Written as DNA, the CDR3 is TGTGCCATCAGGAACGTAGCGGGAGTGAACGGTGAGCAGTTCTTC. This chain connects TRBV10-3 to TRBJ2-1; 9 nucleotides match TRBD2. Germline V lookup: CDR1 ENHRY, CDR2 SYGVKD. The CDR3 length is 15 residues. V lost 6 bases to trimming and J lost 9 bases; unmatched junction nucleotides: 12.

V gene TRBV7-9 combines with J gene TRBJ2-1; 9 bases map to TRBD1. Germline lookup yields CDR1 SEHNR and CDR2 FQNEAQ (reference sequence). This CDR3 contains 15 residues. The V and J ends lost 5 bases and 5 bases, in that order; junction bases with no gene match: 7. The DNA of the CDR3 is TGTGCCAGCAGCCCAGGACAGGGGAGCAACAATGAGCAGTTCTTC. This encodes CASSPGQGSNNEQFF.

The rearrangement uses TRBV6-1 and TRBJ1-3, with 8 bases identical to TRBD1. The CDR3 sequence is 15 residues long. V was pared by 7 bases and J by 2 bases, with 7 bases of the junction left unmatched. CDR1 is MNHNS and CDR2 is SASEGT in the germline V gene. CDR3: CASKRTGTPGNTIYF. CDR3 nucleotide sequence: TGTGCCAGCAAGCGGACAGGGACGCCTGGAAACACCATATATTTT.

The chain carries TRBV28 and TRBJ1-1; perhaps TRBD1 as D (6 bases). The CDR3 has 14 residues. Germline V lookup: CDR1 MDHEN, CDR2 SYDVKM. Trimming cost V 11 bases and J 5 bases, with 21 bases left between them. This CDR3 is CACEGGNGRTEAFF. CDR3 sequence (DNA): TGTGCCTGCGAGGGGGGGAACGGTCGGACTGAAGCTTTCTTT.

DNA of the CDR3: TGTGCCAGCAGCGGGACACCAACTAATGAAAAACTGTTTTTT. Protein sequence: CASSGTPTNEKLFF. V gene TRBV9 combines with J gene TRBJ1-4, with D possibly TRBD1 on 5 matching bases. This CDR3 is built from 14 residues. Germline-derived CDR1 and CDR2 are SGDLS and YYNGEE. Trimming cost V 3 bases and J 0 bases, with 6 bases left between them.

CDR3 nucleotides: TGTGCCAGCAGGGACTTCGACAACACTGAAGCTTTCTTT. This encodes CASRDFDNTEAFF. The chain joins TRBV6-1 to TRBJ1-1, with D uncertain. Trimming shortened V by 6 bases and J by 2 bases, and 10 bases separated the two germline ends. The CDR3 is 13 amino acids. Looked up from germline, CDR1 is MNHNS and CDR2 is SASEGT.

V and J are TRBV28 and TRBJ1-2; D is undetermined. The CDR3 runs 11 residues. Germline values: CDR1 MDHEN, CDR2 SYDVKM. V shed 8 bases and J shed 3 bases, with 7 bases lying between them. CDR3: CASGGDYGYTF. The CDR3 DNA follows: TGTGCCAGCGGAGGTGACTATGGCTACACCTTC.

The chain employs TRBV4-3 and TRBJ2-2, with 7 bases fitting TRBD2. J was trimmed by 7 bases and V by 4 bases; bases with no gene match: 9. The CDR3 loop spans 15 amino acids. Germline V gene data show CDR1 as LGHNA and CDR2 as YSLEER. This CDR3 is CASSRVTSPNGELFF. The CDR3 nucleotides read TGCGCCAGCAGCCGAGTGACTAGCCCGAACGGGGAGCTGTTTTTT.

The chain recombines TRBV5-1 with TRBJ2-3; D remains unclear. The CDR3 totals 13 residues. Between the trimmed V and J ends, which lost 4 bases and 6 bases, there was a span of 12 bases. Looked up from germline, CDR1 is SGHRS and CDR2 is YFSETQ. In DNA form, the CDR3 reads TGCGCCAGCAGCCTAGGTACCGGGGATACGCAGTATTTT. Its protein product is CASSLGTGDTQYF.

The J gene is TRBJ2-7, the V gene TRBV7-9; 10 bases are shared with TRBD2. With V trimmed by 8 bases and J by 3 bases, 10 bases remained unmatched. CDR3 length: 15 amino acids. Looked up from germline, CDR1 is SEHNR and CDR2 is FQNEAQ (reference sequence). The DNA for the CDR3 is TGTGCCAGCCTGACCCTAGCGGGAGAATACTACGAGCAGTACTTC. Translation: CASLTLAGEYYEQYF. Full variable domain (outside the CDR3, taken from reference TRBV7-9 and TRBJ2-7): DTGVSQNPRHKITKRGQNVTFRCDPISEHNRLYWYRQTLGQGPEFLTYFQNEAQLEKSRLLSDRFSAERPKGSFSTLEIQRTEQGDSAMYLCASLTLAGEYYEQYFGPGTRLTVT.